This T cell receptor (beta chain) was obtained from a study of cytomegalovirus exposure and HLA in healthy donors. A word on this clone: Its cognate antigen is unknown.

Amplification used 60 Vbeta primers and 13 Jbeta primers. Repertoires were generated with immunoSEQ multiplex PCR, while TCRdb's copy carries only in-frame clones and drops some. The data show over 130,000 clones, approximately 80% seen once. Germline CDR1 is LNHNV and CDR2 is YYDKDF (reference sequence). This CDR3 has 15 amino acids. With 2 bases clipped from V and 4 bases from J, the junction kept 1 base outside the gene matches. Study-level findings and limits: Looking again later, the authors saw that most CMV-associated TCR beta chains seemed HLA-restricted. Reportedly, a later analysis found an Asian-associated ancestry cluster had fewer N-insertions than the roughly 670-donor mean. Altogether, more than 150 TCR beta chains were recorded as cytomegalovirus-associated. Immune exposure information comprised only CMV serostatus.

This clonotype was obtained from a woman aged 40-49 years in good health and CMV-seropositive. Sequenced: PBMCs. V gene TRBV15 combines with J gene TRBJ2-3, with TRBD2 matching over 12 bases. The CDR3 DNA reads TGTGCCACCAGCAGACTAGCGGGAGGGTCAGATACGCAGTATTTT. Translating gives CATSRLAGGSDTQYF.